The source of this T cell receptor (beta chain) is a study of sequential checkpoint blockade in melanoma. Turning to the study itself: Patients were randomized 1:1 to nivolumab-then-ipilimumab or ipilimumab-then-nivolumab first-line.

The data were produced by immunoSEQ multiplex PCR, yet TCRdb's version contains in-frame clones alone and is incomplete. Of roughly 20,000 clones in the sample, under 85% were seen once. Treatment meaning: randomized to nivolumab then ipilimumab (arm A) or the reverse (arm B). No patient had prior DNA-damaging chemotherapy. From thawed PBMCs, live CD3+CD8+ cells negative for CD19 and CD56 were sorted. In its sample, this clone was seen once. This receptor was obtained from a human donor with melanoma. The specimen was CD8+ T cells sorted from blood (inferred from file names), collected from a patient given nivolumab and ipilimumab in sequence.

The CDR3 loop is CASSLSSGGAYKYEQYF. CDR3 nucleotide sequence: TGTGCCAGCAGTTTATCTAGCGGGGGGGCCTATAAATACGAGCAGTACTTC. The chain carries TRBV27 and TRBJ2-7; 11 bases agree with TRBD2. This CDR3 comprises 17 residues. Germline CDR1 and CDR2: MNHEY and SMNVEV (reference sequence). Germline trimming cut 0 bases from V and 4 bases from J; bases unmatched to any gene: 8.